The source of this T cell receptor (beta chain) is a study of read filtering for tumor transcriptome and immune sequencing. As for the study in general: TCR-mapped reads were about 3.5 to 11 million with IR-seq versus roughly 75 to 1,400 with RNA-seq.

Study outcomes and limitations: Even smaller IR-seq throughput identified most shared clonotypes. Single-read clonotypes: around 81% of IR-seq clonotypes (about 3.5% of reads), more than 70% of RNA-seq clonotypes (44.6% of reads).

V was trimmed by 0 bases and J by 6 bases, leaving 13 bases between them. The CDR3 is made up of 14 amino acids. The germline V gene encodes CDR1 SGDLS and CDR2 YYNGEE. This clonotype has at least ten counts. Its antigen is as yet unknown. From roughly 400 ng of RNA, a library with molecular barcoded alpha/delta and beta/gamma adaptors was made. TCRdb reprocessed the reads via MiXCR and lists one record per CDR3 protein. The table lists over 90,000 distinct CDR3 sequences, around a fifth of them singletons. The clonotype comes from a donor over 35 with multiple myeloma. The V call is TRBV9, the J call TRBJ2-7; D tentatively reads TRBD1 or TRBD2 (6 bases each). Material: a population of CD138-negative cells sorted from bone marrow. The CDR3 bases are TGTGCCAGCAGCGTAGAGGGGGAGGCCTCCGAGCAGTACTTC. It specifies CASSVEGEASEQYF.